This record looks at one TCR beta chain sequence and its context. Sequenced by immunoSEQ multiplex PCR; TCRdb stores in-frame clones only, minus some. The sample yields about 370,000 clones, 70% to 90% seen once. The sample comes from a study of Ad26.COV2.S vaccination and SARS-CoV-2 variants. Documented treatment: some 20 received Ad26.COV2.S at low or high dose, single or two shots; about 5 received placebo; per-sample allocation not given. Samples analyzed were those drawn on day 63 after the first vaccine or placebo injection. The CDR3 length is 14 residues. The germline gives CDR1 KGHSH, CDR2 LQKENI. Trimming stripped 5 bases from V and 2 bases from J, with 12 bases between.

The rearrangement links TRBV18 to TRBJ1-1; no reliable D call. This TCR was sampled from a person between 18 and 65 years old who received the Ad26.COV2.S COVID-19 vaccine or a placebo. The sample in question was peripheral blood, obtained in a trial of Ad26.COV2.S vaccine versus placebo. The CDR3 DNA sequence: TGTGCCAGCTCATCCCAGGACTTAAACACTGAAGCTTTCTTT. It specifies CASSSQDLNTEAFF.